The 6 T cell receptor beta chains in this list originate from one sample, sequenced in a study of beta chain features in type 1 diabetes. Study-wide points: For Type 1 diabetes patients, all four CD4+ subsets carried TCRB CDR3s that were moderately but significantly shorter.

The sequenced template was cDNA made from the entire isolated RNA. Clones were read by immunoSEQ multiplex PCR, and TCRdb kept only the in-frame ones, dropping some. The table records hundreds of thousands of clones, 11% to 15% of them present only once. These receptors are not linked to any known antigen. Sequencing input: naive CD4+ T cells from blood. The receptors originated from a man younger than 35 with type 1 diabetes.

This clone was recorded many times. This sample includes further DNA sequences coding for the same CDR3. The CDR3 loop reads CASSPNEKLFF. Here the CDR3 DNA reads TGTGCCAGCTCACCAAATGAAAAACTGTTTTTT. This chain links TRBV18 with TRBJ1-4; D is ambiguous. V was pared by 2 bases and J by 5 bases, with 0 bases between. The CDR3 is made up of 11 amino acids. Germline CDR1 KGHSH, CDR2 LQKENI.

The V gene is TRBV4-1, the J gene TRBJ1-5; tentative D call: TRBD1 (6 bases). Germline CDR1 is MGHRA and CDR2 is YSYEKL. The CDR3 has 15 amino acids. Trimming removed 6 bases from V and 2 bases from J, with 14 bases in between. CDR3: CASRAAGARNQPQHF. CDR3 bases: TGCGCCAGCAGGGCCGCGGGGGCTCGCAATCAGCCCCAGCATTTT.

This chain's CDR3 is CASSPRDASYEQYF. DNA for the CDR3: TGTGCCAGCTCACCCCGGGACGCCTCCTACGAGCAGTACTTC. V usage is TRBV18 and J usage is TRBJ2-7, with D possibly called TRBD1 or TRBD2 (5 bases each). Trimming left V 3 bases short and J 0 bases short, with 9 bases between. This CDR3 comprises 14 residues. The germline V gene encodes CDR1 KGHSH and CDR2 LQKENI.

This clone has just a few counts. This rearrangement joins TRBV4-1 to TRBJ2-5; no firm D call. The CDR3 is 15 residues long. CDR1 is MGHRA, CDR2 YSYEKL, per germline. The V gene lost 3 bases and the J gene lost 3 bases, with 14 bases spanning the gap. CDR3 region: CASSQIPRTKETQYF. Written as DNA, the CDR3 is TGCGCCAGCAGCCAGATCCCTAGGACGAAAGAGACCCAGTACTTC.

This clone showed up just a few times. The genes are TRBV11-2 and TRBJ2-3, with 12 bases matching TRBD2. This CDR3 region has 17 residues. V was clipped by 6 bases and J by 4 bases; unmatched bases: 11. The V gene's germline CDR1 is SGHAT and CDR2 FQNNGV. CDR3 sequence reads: CASSRGLAGRGADTQYF. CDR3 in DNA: TGTGCCAGCAGTCGTGGACTAGCGGGGAGAGGGGCAGATACGCAGTATTTT.

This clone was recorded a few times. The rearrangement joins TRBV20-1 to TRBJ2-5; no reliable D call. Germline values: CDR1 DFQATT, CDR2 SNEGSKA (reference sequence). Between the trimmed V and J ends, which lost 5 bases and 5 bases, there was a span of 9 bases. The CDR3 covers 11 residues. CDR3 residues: CSALGWETQYF. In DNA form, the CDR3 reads TGCAGTGCTTTAGGTTGGGAGACCCAGTACTTC.